The 8 T cell receptor beta chains below all came from one sample that was sequenced in a study of T cells in localized non-small cell lung cancer. Clones were read by immunoSEQ multiplex PCR, and TCRdb kept only the in-frame ones, dropping some. The sample includes more than 20,000 clones, approximately 86% of them seen just once. This sample comprised peripheral blood, obtained before any cancer treatment. Every receptor here comes from a female donor over 55 with stage I lung adenocarcinoma.

The chain links TRBV6-5 to TRBJ2-5, with D hard to call. Looked up from germline, CDR1 is MNHEY and CDR2 is SVGAGI. V dropped 7 bases and J dropped 1 base, with 7 bases sitting between them. CDR3 length: 12 amino acids. CDR3 nucleotide sequence: TGTGCCAGCACCTCCATCCAAGAGACCCAGTACTTC. It specifies CASTSIQETQYF.

This clone rates as medium-sized. One end of the junction fails to match germline, which may point to a read error. The chain recombines TRBV7-7 with TRBJ1-1; D call uncertain. CDR1 and CDR2 from the germline V gene are SSHAT and FNYEAQ (reference sequence). The CDR3 is made up of 17 amino acids. The CDR3 DNA sequence: TGTGCTAGCAGCCCCGGGTGGGGAAACTCTCAGAACACTGAAGCTTTCTTT. This gives the protein CASSPGWGNSQNTEAFF. The full variable domain, with the rest looked up from reference TRBV7-7 and TRBJ1-1, is GAGVSQSPRYKVTKRGQDVTLRCDPISSHATLYWYQQALGQGPEFLTYFNYEAQPDKSGLPSDRFSAERPEGSISTLTIQRTEQRDSAMYRCASSPGWGNSQNTEAFFGQGTRLTVV.

This chain joins TRBV7-9 and TRBJ2-1; 11 bases are a match to TRBD2. The V and J ends lost 4 bases and 4 bases, in that order; junction bases with no gene match: 6. Germline CDR1 is SEHNR and CDR2 is FQNEAQ (reference sequence). The CDR3 extends over 16 amino acids. CDR3 nucleotides: TGTGCCAGCAGCTCGGCCGGGACTAGCGGTTACAATGAGCAGTTCTTC. It codes for CASSSAGTSGYNEQFF.

DNA of the CDR3: TGCGCCAGCAGCTTGGCTAGGGGAGTGAACACTGAAGCTTTCTTT. The encoded protein is CASSLARGVNTEAFF. The chain uses TRBV5-1 and TRBJ1-1; D is possibly TRBD1 (5 bases). Deletions cut 0 bases from V and 0 bases from J, with 9 bases between. Germline assignment: CDR1 SGHRS and CDR2 YFSETQ. The CDR3 consists of 15 residues.

The rearrangement links TRBV19 to TRBJ2-7, with TRBD1 as a possible D gene (5 bases). V shed 3 bases and J shed 3 bases, with 12 bases lying between them. The CDR3 runs 14 residues. Germline-derived CDR1 and CDR2 are LNHDA and SQIVND (reference sequence). CDR3: CASSIGAGRYEQYF. The CDR3 coding sequence is TGTGCCAGTAGTATTGGGGCAGGGCGCTACGAGCAGTACTTC.

The CDR3 bases are TGCAGCGTTGAAGATCTGACCGGGGAGCTGTTTTTT. Translated, it gives CSVEDLTGELFF. The chain uses TRBV29-1 and TRBJ2-2; D is ambiguous. CDR1 is SQVTM and CDR2 is ANQGSEA in the germline V gene. The CDR3 length is 12 residues. The V end was cut by 0 bases, the J end by 5 bases, with 4 bases between.

The table lists this clone with a count of one. V is TRBV4-1 and J is TRBJ2-7, with TRBD1 matching 10 bases. This CDR3 is built from 15 residues. Germline trimming cut 3 bases from V and 6 bases from J; bases unmatched to any gene: 8. Germline lookup yields CDR1 MGHRA and CDR2 YSYEKL. The CDR3 loop reads CASSHQKTGGLEQYF. As DNA, the CDR3 is TGCGCCAGCAGCCATCAAAAGACAGGGGGCCTCGAGCAGTACTTC.

The chain couples TRBV5-6 to TRBJ2-7; D is perhaps TRBD1 or TRBD2 (5 bases each). The CDR3 totals 12 residues. V was trimmed by 7 bases and J by 3 bases, leaving 11 bases between them. CDR1 is SGHDT and CDR2 is YYEEEE in the germline V gene. This CDR3 is CASSGTVYEQYF. The CDR3 nucleotides are TGTGCCAGCTCCGGGACGGTCTACGAGCAGTACTTC.